This record concerns one T cell receptor (beta chain) sequence. This specimen belongs to a study of cytotoxic CD8 clonotypes in ibrutinib-treated CLL. Germline V gene lookup returns CDR1 SGHRS and CDR2 YFSETQ. This CDR3 spans 15 amino acids. V was cut by 4 bases and J by 5 bases, with 19 bases left in between. Deep sequencing aimed at 1 in 200,000 to 1 in 1 million T cells' resolution. The repertoire was sequenced with immunoSEQ multiplex PCR; TCRdb's copy has only in-frame clones and lacks some. Of more than 200,000 clones detected, under 80% appear once; the ten largest clones hold 15% to 17%. This chain uses TRBV5-1 with TRBJ2-7; a weak D match, TRBD2 (6 bases). The clonotype was recovered from a human donor with chronic lymphocytic leukemia. The sequenced sample was PBMCs, obtained after 24 months of ibrutinib treatment. The CDR3 loop is CASSQRLESFDEQYF. The CDR3 nucleotides are TGCGCCAGCAGCCAGAGACTAGAATCATTCGACGAGCAGTACTTC. Looking up the rest from reference TRBV5-1 and TRBJ2-7 gives the full variable domain: KAGVTQTPRYLIKTRGQQVTLSCSPISGHRSVSWYQQTPGQGLQFLFEYFSETQRNKGNFPGRFSGRQFSNSRSEMNVSTLELGDSALYLCASSQRLESFDEQYFGPGTRLTVT.